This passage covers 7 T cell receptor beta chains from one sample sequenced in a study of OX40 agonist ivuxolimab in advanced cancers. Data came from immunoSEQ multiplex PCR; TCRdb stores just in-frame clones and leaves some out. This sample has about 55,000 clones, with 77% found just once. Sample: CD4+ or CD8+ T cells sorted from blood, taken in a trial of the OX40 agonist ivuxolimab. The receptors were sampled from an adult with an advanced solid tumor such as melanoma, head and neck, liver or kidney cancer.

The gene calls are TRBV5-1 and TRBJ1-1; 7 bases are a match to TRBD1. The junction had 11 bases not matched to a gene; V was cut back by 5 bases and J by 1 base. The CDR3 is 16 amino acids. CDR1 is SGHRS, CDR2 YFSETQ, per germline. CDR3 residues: CASRRFPGQPNTEAFF. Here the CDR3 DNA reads TGCGCCAGCAGGCGATTCCCGGGACAGCCGAACACTGAAGCTTTCTTT. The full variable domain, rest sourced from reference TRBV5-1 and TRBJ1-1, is KAGVTQTPRYLIKTRGQQVTLSCSPISGHRSVSWYQQTPGQGLQFLFEYFSETQRNKGNFPGRFSGRQFSNSRSEMNVSTLELGDSALYLCASRRFPGQPNTEAFFGQGTRLTVV.

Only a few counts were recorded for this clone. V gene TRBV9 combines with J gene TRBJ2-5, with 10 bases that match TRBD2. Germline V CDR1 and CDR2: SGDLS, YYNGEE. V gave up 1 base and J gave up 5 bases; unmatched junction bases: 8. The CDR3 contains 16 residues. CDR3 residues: CASSVSGGVIGETQYF. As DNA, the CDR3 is TGTGCCAGCAGCGTAAGCGGGGGGGTCATCGGGGAGACCCAGTACTTC.

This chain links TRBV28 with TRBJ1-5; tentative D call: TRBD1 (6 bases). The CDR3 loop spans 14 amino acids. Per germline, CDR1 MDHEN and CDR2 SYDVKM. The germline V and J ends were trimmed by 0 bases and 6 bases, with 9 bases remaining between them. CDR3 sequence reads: CASSLWGAPQPQHF. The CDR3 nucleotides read TGTGCCAGCAGTTTATGGGGGGCGCCTCAGCCCCAGCATTTT.

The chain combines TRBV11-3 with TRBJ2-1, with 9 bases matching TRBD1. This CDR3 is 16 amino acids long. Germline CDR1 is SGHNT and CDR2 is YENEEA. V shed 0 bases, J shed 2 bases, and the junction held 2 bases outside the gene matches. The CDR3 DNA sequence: TGTGCCAGCAGCTTAGAGGGGACAGGGACCTACAATGAGCAGTTCTTC. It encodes CASSLEGTGTYNEQFF.

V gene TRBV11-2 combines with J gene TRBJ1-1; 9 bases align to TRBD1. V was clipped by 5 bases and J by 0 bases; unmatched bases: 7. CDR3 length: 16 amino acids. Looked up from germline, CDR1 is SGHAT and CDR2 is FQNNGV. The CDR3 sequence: CASSRGTGYMNTEAFF. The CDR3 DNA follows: TGTGCCAGCAGCCGAGGGACAGGGTATATGAACACTGAAGCTTTCTTT.

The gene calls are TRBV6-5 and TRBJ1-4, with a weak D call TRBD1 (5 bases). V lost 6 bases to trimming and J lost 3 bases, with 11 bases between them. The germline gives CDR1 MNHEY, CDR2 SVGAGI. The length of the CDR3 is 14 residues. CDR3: CASRTVGANEKLFF. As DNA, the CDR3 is TGTGCCAGCAGAACGGTGGGGGCTAATGAAAAACTGTTTTTT.

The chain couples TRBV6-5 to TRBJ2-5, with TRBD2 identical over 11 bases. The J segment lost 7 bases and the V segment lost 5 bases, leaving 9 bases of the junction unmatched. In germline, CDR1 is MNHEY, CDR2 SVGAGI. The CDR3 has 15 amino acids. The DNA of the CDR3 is TGTGCCAGCAGTACAGCTAGCGGGGGGCCTGGGACCCAGTACTTC. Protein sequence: CASSTASGGPGTQYF.